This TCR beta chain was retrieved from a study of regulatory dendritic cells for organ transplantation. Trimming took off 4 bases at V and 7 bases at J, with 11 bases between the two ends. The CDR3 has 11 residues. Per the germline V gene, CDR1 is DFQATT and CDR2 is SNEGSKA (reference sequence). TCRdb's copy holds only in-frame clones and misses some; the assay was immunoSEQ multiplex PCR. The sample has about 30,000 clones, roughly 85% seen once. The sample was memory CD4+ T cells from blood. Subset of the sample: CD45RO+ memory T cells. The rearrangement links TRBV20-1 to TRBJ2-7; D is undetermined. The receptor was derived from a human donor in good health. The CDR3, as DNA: TGCAGTGCTATCCGAGTCCGGGAGCAGTACTTC. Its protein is CSAIRVREQYF.